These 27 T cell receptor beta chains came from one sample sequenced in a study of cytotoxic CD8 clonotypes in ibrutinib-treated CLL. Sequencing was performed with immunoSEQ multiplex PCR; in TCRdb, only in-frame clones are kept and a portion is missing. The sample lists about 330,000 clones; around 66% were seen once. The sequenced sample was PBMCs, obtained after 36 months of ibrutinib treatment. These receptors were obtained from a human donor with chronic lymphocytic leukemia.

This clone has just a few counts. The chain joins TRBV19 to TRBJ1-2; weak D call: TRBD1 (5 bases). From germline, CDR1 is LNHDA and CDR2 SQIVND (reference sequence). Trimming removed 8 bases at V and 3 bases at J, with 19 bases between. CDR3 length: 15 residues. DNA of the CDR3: TGTGCCAGTCGCCCCCAACCCAGGGTAGACTATGGCTACACCTTC. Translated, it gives CASRPQPRVDYGYTF. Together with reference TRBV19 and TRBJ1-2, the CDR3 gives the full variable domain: DGGITQSPKYLFRKEGQNVTLSCEQNLNHDAMYWYRQDPGQGLRLIYYSQIVNDFQKGDIAEGYSVSREKKESFPLTVTSAQKNPTAFYLCASRPQPRVDYGYTFGSGTRLTVV.

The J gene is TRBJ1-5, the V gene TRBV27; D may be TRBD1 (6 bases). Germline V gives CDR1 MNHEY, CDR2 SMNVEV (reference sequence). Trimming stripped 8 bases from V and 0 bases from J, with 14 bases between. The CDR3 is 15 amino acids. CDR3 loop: CASGLQGYSNQPQHF. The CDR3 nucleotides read TGTGCCAGCGGCCTACAGGGATATAGCAATCAGCCCCAGCATTTT.

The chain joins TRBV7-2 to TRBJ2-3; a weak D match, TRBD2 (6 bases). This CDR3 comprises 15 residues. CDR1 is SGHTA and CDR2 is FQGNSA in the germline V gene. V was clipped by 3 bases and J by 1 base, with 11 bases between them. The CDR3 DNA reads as TGTGCCAGCAGCTTGAGCGGGCCCGGCACAGATACGCAGTATTTT. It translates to CASSLSGPGTDTQYF.

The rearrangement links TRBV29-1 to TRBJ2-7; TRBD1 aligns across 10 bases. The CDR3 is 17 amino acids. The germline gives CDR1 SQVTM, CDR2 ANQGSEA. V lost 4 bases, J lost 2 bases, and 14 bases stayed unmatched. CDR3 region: CSVAQPPGQGGPYEQYF. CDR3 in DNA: TGCAGCGTTGCTCAGCCACCCGGACAGGGGGGGCCCTACGAGCAGTACTTC.

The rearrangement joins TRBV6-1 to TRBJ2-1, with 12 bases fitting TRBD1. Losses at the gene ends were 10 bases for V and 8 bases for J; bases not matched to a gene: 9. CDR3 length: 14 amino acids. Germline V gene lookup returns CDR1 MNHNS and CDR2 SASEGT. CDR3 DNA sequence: TGTGCCAACCGGGACAGGGGGCGAGGAGATGAGCAGTTCTTC. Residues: CANRDRGRGDEQFF.

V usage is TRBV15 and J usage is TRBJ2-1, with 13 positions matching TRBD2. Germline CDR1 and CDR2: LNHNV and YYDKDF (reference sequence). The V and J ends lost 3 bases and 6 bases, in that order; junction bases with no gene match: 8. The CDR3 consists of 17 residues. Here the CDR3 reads CATSRKQLAGGPNEQFF. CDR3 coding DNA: TGTGCCACCAGCAGGAAACAACTAGCGGGAGGGCCCAATGAGCAGTTCTTC.

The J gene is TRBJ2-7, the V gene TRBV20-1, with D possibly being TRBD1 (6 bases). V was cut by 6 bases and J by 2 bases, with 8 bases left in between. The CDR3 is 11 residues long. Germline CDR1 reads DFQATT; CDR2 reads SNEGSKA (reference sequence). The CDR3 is CSADRPYEQYF. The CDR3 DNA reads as TGCAGTGCCGACAGGCCCTACGAGCAGTACTTC.

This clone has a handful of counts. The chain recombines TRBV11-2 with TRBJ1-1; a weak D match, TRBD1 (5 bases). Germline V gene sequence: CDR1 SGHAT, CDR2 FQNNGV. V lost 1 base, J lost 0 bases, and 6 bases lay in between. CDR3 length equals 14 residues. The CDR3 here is CASSLVRVNTEAFF. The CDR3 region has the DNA TGTGCCAGCAGCTTAGTCAGGGTGAACACTGAAGCTTTCTTT.

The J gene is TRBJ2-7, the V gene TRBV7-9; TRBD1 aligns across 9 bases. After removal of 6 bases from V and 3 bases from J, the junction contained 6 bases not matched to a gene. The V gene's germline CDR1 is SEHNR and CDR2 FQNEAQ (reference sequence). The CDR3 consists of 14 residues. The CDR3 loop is CASRSGTGRYEQYF. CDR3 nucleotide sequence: TGTGCCAGCAGGTCCGGGACAGGGCGCTACGAGCAGTACTTC.

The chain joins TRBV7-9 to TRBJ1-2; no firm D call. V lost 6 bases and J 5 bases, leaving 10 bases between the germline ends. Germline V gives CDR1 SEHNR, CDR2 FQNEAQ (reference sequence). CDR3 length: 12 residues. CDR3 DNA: TGTGCCAGCAGTCGGAGTAATTATGGCTACACCTTC. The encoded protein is CASSRSNYGYTF.

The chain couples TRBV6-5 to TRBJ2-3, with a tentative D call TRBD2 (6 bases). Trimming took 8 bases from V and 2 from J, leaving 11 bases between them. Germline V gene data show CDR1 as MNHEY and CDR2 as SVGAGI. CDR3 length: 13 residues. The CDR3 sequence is CASQREDTDTQYF. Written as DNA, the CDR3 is TGTGCCAGCCAGAGGGAGGACACAGATACGCAGTATTTT.

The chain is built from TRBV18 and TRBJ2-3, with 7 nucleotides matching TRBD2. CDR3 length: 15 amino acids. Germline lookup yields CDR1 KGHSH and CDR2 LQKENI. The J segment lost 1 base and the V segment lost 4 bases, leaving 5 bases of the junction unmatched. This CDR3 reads CASSRGTIGTDTQYF. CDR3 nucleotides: TGTGCCAGCTCACGCGGGACTATAGGCACAGATACGCAGTATTTT.

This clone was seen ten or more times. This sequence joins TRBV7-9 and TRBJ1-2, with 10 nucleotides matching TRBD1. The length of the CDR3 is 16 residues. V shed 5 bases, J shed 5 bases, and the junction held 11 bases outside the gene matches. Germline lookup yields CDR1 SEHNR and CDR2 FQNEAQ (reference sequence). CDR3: CASSPRQGAAGYGYTF. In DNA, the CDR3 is TGTGCCAGCAGCCCTAGACAGGGGGCGGCGGGGTATGGCTACACCTTC.

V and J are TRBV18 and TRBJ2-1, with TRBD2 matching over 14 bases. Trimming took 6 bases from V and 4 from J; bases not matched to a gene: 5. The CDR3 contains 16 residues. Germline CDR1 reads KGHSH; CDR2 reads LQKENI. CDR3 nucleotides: TGTGCCAGCTCGGGGACTAGCGGGGGACAGTACAATGAGCAGTTCTTC. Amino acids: CASSGTSGGQYNEQFF.

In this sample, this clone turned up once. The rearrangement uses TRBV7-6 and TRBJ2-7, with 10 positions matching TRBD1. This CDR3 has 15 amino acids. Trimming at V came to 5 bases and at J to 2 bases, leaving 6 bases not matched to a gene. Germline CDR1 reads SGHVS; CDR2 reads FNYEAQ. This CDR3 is CASSEIGTGAYEQYF. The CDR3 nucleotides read TGTGCCAGCAGCGAAATCGGGACAGGGGCCTACGAGCAGTACTTC.

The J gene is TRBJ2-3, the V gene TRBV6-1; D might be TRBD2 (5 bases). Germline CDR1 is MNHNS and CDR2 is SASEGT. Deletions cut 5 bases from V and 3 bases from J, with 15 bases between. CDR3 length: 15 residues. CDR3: CASSTRSPSTDTQYF. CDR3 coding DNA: TGTGCCAGCAGTACTAGATCCCCCTCGACAGATACGCAGTATTTT.

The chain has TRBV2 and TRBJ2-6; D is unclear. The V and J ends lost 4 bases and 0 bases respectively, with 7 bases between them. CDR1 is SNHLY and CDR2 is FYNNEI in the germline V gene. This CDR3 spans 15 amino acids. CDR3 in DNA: TGTGCCAGCAGTGTGGGATTCTCTGGGGCCAACGTCCTGACTTTC. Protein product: CASSVGFSGANVLTF.

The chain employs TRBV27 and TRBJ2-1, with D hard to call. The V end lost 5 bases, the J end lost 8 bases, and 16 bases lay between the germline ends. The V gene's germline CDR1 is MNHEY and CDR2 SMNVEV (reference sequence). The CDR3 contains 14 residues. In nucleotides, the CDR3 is TGTGCCAGCAGTGGAAATCCGGTGGGCGATGAGCAGTTCTTC. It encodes CASSGNPVGDEQFF.

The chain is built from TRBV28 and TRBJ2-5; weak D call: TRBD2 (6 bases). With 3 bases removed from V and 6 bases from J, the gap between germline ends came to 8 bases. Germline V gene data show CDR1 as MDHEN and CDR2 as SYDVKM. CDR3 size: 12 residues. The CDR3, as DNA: TGTGCCAGCAGTTTGGAGGGAAAGACCCAGTACTTC. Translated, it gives CASSLEGKTQYF. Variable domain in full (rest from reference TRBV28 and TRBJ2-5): DVKVTQSSRYLVKRTGEKVFLECVQDMDHENMFWYRQDPGLGLRLIYFSYDVKMKEKGDIPEGYSVSREKKERFSLILESASTNQTSMYLCASSLEGKTQYFGPGTRLLVL.

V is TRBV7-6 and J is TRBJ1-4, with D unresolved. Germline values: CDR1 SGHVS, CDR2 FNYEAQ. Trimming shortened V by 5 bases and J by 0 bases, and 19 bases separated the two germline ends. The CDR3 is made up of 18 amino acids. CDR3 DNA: TGTGCCAGCAGCCGTAGGAGGGCAGAAGTTGCAACTAATGAAAAACTGTTTTTT. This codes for CASSRRRAEVATNEKLFF.

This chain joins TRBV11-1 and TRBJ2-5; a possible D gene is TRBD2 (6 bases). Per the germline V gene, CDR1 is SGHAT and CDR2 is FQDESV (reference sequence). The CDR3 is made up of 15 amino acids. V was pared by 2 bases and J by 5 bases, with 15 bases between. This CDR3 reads CASSLLGTSHETQYF. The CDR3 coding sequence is TGTGCCAGCAGCTTATTGGGCACTAGCCACGAGACCCAGTACTTC.

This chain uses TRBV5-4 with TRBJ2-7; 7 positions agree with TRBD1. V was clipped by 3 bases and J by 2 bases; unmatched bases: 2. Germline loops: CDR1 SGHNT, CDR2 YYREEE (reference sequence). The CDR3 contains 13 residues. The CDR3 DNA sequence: TGTGCCAGCAGCTACGGGACAGCCTACGAGCAGTACTTC. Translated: CASSYGTAYEQYF.

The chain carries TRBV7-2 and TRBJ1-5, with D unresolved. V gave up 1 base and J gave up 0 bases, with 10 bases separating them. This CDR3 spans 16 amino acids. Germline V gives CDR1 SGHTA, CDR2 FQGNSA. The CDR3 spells CASSLDGPYSNQPQHF. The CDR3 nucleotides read TGTGCCAGCAGCTTAGACGGCCCGTATAGCAATCAGCCCCAGCATTTT.

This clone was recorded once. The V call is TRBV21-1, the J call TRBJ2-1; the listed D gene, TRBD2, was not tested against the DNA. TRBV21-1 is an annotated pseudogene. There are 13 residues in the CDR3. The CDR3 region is CASSNQGGNEQFF. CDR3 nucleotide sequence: TGTGCCAGCAGCAATCAAGGAGGGAATGAGCAGTTCTTC.

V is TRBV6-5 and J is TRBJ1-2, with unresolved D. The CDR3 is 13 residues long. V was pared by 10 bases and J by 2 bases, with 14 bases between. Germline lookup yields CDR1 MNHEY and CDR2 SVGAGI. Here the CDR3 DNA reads TGTGCCACCCTAACGCAGATAAACTATGGCTACACCTTC. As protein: CATLTQINYGYTF.

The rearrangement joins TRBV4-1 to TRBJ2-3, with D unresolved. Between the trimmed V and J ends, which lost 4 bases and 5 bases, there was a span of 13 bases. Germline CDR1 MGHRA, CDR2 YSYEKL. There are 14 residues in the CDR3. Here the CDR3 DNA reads TGCGCCAGCAGCCCGTCCGAACTAAGAGATACGCAGTATTTT. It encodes CASSPSELRDTQYF.

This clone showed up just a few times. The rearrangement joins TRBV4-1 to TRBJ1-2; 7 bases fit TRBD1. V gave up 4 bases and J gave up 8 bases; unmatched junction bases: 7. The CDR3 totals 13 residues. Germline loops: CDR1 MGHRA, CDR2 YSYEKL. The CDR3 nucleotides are TGCGCCAGCAGCCTCACAGGGGCTGGCGGCTACACCTTC. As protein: CASSLTGAGGYTF.